Sequencing of this T cell receptor (beta chain) was carried out in a study of T cells in women clearing cervical HPV infection. Trimming removed 5 bases at V and 7 bases at J, with 12 bases between. Per germline, CDR1 SGHRS and CDR2 YFSETQ. The length of the CDR3 is 12 residues. Sequencing was performed with immunoSEQ multiplex PCR; in TCRdb, only in-frame clones are kept and a portion is missing. This table holds about 39,000 clones. Study findings and constraints: T-cell numbers per sample were unknown and may explain richness differences. Cases carried less TRBV6-7 than controls: approximately 0.1% versus 0.16%.

A note on this clone: Its antigen is undetermined. The CDR3 end lies 3 residues beyond the end of the read and is filled in from the germline J gene.

The V gene is TRBV5-1, the J gene TRBJ1-2; D is possibly TRBD1 (5 bases). The TCR sequence derives from a woman between 18 and 70 years old with a cervical HPV16 infection that either progressed to CIN3+ or cleared (not recorded which). Sequenced input: blood buffy coat. The CDR3 is CASRLGGAGYTF. CDR3 DNA, as far as it was read: TGCGCCAGCAGGTTAGGAGGGGCTGGC.